A single sample is the source of the 10 T cell receptor beta chains below, sequenced in a study of blood T cell repertoires in COVID-19. Sequencing used immunoSEQ multiplex PCR; TCRdb keeps in-frame clones, though not all of them. This table holds roughly 130,000 clones, roughly 90% found once. The sequenced sample consisted of peripheral blood. The receptors derive from a man aged 45 to 65 with active COVID-19.

The V and J genes are TRBV28 and TRBJ2-3; 8 positions match TRBD2. V trimming: 2 bases; J trimming: 2 bases; junction bases outside the gene matches: 3. Germline lookup yields CDR1 MDHEN and CDR2 SYDVKM. The CDR3 sequence is 15 residues long. CDR3 protein: CASSLAGGPTDTQYF. For the CDR3, the DNA is TGTGCCAGCAGTTTAGCGGGAGGTCCCACAGATACGCAGTATTTT.

CDR3 sequence: CASSAGTSAYNEQFF. In DNA, the CDR3 is TGTGCCAGCAGCGCCGGGACTAGCGCCTACAATGAGCAGTTCTTC. The chain is built from TRBV9 and TRBJ2-1, with 10 bases that match TRBD2. Germline V gene lookup returns CDR1 SGDLS and CDR2 YYNGEE. V shed 3 bases and J 2 bases; nucleotides not matched to a gene: 2. The length of the CDR3 is 15 residues.

The chain joins TRBV27 to TRBJ2-7; 11 positions match TRBD2. The germline CDR1 and CDR2 sequences are MNHEY and SMNVEV (reference sequence). V lost 5 bases to trimming and J lost 9 bases; unmatched junction nucleotides: 12. This CDR3 region has 15 residues. The CDR3 DNA follows: TGTGCCAGCAGTCCCCTTGGGACTAGCGGTTTTTGGCAGTACGTC. It specifies CASSPLGTSGFWQYV.

This sequence joins TRBV18 and TRBJ2-7; 7 bases align to TRBD1. J was trimmed by 1 base and V by 5 bases; bases with no gene match: 5. CDR3 length equals 14 residues. CDR1 is KGHSH, CDR2 LQKENI, per germline. The CDR3 bases are TGTGCCAGCTCATCTAACAGGGGATCCTACGAGCAGTACGTC. This gives the protein CASSSNRGSYEQYV.

This chain links TRBV6-6 with TRBJ1-1; no definite D call. Germline V lookup: CDR1 MNHNY, CDR2 SVGAGI (reference sequence). The CDR3 runs to 13 residues. V lost 5 bases and J 2 bases, leaving 9 bases between the germline ends. The CDR3 region is CASSTQVNTEAFF. Written as DNA, the CDR3 is TGTGCCAGCAGTACTCAGGTTAACACTGAAGCTTTCTTT.

The chain carries TRBV10-1 and TRBJ1-1; maybe TRBD1 (6 bases). The CDR3 is 13 residues long. CDR1 and CDR2 (germline): WNHNN, SYGVQD (reference sequence). Trimming shortened V by 3 bases and J by 5 bases, and 10 bases separated the two germline ends. The chain's CDR3 is CASSDQGRTEAFF. Written as DNA, the CDR3 is TGCGCCAGCAGTGATCAGGGGCGGACTGAAGCTTTCTTT.

J is TRBJ2-1 and V is TRBV7-9, with D possibly matching TRBD1 (6 bases). This CDR3 has 12 residues. Germline CDR1 and CDR2: SEHNR and FQNEAQ (reference sequence). The V end was cut by 5 bases, the J end by 6 bases, with 8 bases between. CDR3 protein: CASSVDSNEQFF. In DNA form, the CDR3 reads TGTGCCAGCAGCGTGGACAGCAATGAGCAGTTCTTC.

This clone was observed once. The chain has TRBV5-8 and TRBJ1-3; no definite D call. Germline lookup yields CDR1 SGHTS and CDR2 YDEGEE. The CDR3 sequence is 15 residues long. Trimming pared 0 bases from V and 7 bases from J, leaving 14 bases between. The CDR3 reads CASSLGILPGNTIYF. For the CDR3, the DNA is TGTGCCAGCAGCTTGGGCATCCTCCCCGGGAACACCATATATTTT.

Concerning this clone itself: This CDR3 is also generated by other DNA sequences in the sample. This chain uses TRBV7-2 with TRBJ2-1; the match to TRBD2 covers 8 bases. The CDR3 length is 16 residues. The germline V gene encodes CDR1 SGHTA and CDR2 FQGNSA. V lost 2 bases to trimming and J lost 0 bases; unmatched junction nucleotides: 3. The CDR3 reads CASSLRGGSSYNEQFF. The CDR3 region has the DNA TGTGCCAGCAGCTTACGCGGGGGGAGCTCCTACAATGAGCAGTTCTTC. Combining the CDR3 with reference TRBV7-2 and TRBJ2-1 gives the whole variable domain GAGVSQSPSNKVTEKGKDVELRCDPISGHTALYWYRQSLGQGLEFLIYFQGNSAPDKSGLPSDRFSAERTGGSVSTLTIQRTQQEDSAVYLCASSLRGGSSYNEQFFGPGTRLTVL.

The chain couples TRBV4-1 to TRBJ2-3; D is possibly TRBD2 (6 bases). CDR3 length: 15 residues. Per germline, CDR1 MGHRA and CDR2 YSYEKL. Trimming cost V 6 bases and J 0 bases, with 13 bases left between them. CDR3 bases: TGCGCCAGCAGTCCGAGGGAGGATAGCACAGATACGCAGTATTTT. Residues: CASSPREDSTDTQYF.